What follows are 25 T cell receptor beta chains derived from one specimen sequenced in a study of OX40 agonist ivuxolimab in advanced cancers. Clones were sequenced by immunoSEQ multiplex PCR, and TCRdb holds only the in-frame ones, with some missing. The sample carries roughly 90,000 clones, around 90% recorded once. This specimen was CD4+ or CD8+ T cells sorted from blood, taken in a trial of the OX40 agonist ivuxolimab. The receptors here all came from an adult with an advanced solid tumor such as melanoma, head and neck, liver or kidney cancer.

This CDR3 is CASSATGRETQYF. The CDR3 nucleotides read TGTGCCAGCAGTGCGACCGGCCGAGAGACCCAGTACTTC. This chain uses TRBV2 with TRBJ2-5; D gene unclear. Trimming took 4 bases from V and 4 from J, leaving 10 bases between them. CDR1 is SNHLY and CDR2 is FYNNEI in the germline V gene. The CDR3 spans 13 residues.

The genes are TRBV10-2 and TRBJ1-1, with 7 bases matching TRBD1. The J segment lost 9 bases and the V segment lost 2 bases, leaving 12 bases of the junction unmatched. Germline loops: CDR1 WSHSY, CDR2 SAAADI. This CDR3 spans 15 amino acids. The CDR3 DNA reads TGCGCCAGCAGTGAGGGGGGATCTGACAGGGCTCAAGCTTTCTTT. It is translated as CASSEGGSDRAQAFF.

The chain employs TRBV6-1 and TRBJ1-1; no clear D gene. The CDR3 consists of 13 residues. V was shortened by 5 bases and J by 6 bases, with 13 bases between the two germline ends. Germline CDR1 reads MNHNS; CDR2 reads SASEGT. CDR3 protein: CASSYPAAAEAFF. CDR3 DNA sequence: TGTGCCAGCAGTTATCCAGCAGCTGCTGAAGCTTTCTTT.

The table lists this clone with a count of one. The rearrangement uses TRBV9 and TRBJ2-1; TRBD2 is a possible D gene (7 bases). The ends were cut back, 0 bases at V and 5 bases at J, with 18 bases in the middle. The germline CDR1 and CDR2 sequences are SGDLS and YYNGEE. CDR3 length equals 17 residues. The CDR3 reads CASSVGIAGAKDNEQFF. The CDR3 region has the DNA TGTGCCAGCAGCGTAGGGATTGCGGGGGCGAAGGACAATGAGCAGTTCTTC. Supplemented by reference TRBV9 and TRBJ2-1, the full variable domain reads DSGVTQTPKHLITATGQRVTLRCSPRSGDLSVYWYQQSLDQGLQFLIQYYNGEERAKGNILERFSAQQFPDLHSELNLSSLELGDSALYFCASSVGIAGAKDNEQFFGPGTRLTVL.

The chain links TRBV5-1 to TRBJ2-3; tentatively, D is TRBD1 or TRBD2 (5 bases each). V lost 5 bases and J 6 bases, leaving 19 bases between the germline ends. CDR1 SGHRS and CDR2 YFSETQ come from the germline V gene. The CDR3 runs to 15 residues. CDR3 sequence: CASSDSGGPSDTQYF. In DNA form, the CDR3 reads TGCGCCAGCAGTGACAGCGGCGGTCCCTCGGATACGCAGTATTTT.

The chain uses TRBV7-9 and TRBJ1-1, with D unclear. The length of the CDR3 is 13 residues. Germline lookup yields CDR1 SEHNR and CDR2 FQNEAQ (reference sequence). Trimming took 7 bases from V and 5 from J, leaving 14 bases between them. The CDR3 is CASTRGSATEAFF. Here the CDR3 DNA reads TGTGCCAGCACCCGGGGATCGGCGACTGAAGCTTTCTTT. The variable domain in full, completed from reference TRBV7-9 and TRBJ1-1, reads DTGVSQNPRHKITKRGQNVTFRCDPISEHNRLYWYRQTLGQGPEFLTYFQNEAQLEKSRLLSDRFSAERPKGSFSTLEIQRTEQGDSAMYLCASTRGSATEAFFGQGTRLTVV.

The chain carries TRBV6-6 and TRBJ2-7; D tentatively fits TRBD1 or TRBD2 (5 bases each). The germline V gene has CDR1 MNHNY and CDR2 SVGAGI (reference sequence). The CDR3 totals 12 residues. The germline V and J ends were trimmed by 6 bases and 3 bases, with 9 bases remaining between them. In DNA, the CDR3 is TGTGCCAGCAGCCGAGGGGTCTACGAGCAGTACTTC. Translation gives CASSRGVYEQYF.

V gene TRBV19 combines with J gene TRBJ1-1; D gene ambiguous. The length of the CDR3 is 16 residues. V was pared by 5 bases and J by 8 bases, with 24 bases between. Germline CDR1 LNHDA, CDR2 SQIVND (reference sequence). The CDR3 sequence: CASSSTRLGSRLEAFF. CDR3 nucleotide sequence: TGTGCCAGTAGTTCTACGCGGCTGGGAAGTCGACTGGAAGCTTTCTTT.

The CDR3 DNA reads TGTGCCAGCAGAATTATAGGGGGGGACACCATATATTTT. Its protein product is CASRIIGGDTIYF. This chain uses TRBV6-1 with TRBJ1-3; D is perhaps TRBD1 (6 bases). Per germline, CDR1 MNHNS and CDR2 SASEGT. Trimming pared 6 bases from V and 8 bases from J, leaving 14 bases between. The length of the CDR3 is 13 residues.

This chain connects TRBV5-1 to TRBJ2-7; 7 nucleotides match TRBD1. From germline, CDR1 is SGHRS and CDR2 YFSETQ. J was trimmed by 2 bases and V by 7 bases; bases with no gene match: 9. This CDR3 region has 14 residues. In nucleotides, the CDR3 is TGCGCCAGCGGATCCGGGGACAGTACCTACGAGCAGTACTTC. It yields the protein CASGSGDSTYEQYF.

The CDR3 DNA reads TGTGCCAGCGCGGACTATAAGACAGATACGCAGTATTTT. This translates into CASADYKTDTQYF. The chain carries TRBV6-1 and TRBJ2-3, with a weak D call TRBD2 (6 bases). V was cut by 8 bases and J by 3 bases, with 12 bases left in between. The V gene's germline CDR1 is MNHNS and CDR2 SASEGT. The CDR3 loop spans 13 amino acids.

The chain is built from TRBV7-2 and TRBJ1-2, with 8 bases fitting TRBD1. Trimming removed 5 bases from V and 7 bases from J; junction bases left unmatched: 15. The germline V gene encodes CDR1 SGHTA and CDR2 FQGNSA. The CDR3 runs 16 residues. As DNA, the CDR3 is TGTGCCAGCAGCGCACGACCTGGACAGGGAGAGGGTGGCTACACCTTC. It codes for CASSARPGQGEGGYTF. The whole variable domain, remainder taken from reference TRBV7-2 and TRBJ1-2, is GAGVSQSPSNKVTEKGKDVELRCDPISGHTALYWYRQSLGQGLEFLIYFQGNSAPDKSGLPSDRFSAERTGGSVSTLTIQRTQQEDSAVYLCASSARPGQGEGGYTFGSGTRLTVV.

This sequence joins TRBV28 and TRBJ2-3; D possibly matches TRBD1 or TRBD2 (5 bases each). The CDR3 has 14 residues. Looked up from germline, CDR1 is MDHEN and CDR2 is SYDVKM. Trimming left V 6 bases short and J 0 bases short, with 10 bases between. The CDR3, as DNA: TGTGCCAGCAGGAGGGACGGAAGCACAGATACGCAGTATTTT. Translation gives CASRRDGSTDTQYF.

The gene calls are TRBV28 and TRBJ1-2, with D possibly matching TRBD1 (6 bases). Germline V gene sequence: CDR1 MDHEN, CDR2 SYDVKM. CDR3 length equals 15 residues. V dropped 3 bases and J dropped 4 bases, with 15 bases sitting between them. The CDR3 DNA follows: TGTGCCAGCAGTTTGAGTGGACAGACTATCTATGGCTACACCTTC. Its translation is CASSLSGQTIYGYTF.

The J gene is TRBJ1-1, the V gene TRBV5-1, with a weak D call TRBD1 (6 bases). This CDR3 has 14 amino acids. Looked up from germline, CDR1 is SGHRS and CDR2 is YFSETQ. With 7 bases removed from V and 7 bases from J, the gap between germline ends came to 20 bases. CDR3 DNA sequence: TGCGCCAGCTCTCGGAGTTACAGGGAGGATGAAGCTTTCTTT. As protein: CASSRSYREDEAFF.

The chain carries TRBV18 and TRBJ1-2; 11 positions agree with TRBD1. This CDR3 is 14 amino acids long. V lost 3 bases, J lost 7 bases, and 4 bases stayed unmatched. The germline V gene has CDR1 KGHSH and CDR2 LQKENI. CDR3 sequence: CASSPMDRGPGYTF. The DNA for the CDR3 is TGTGCCAGCTCACCTATGGACAGGGGGCCTGGCTACACCTTC.

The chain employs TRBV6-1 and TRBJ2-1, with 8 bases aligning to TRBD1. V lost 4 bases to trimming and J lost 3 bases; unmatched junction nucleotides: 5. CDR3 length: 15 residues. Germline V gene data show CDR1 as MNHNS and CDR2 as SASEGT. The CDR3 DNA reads TGTGCCAGCAGTGGGACAGGGCTTAACTACAATGAGCAGTTCTTC. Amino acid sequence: CASSGTGLNYNEQFF.

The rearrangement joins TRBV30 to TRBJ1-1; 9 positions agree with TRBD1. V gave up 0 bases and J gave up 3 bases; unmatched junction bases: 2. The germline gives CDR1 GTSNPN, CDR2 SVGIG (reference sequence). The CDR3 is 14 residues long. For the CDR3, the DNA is TGTGCCTGGAGTGTACAGGGGGCGTACACTGAAGCTTTCTTT. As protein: CAWSVQGAYTEAFF.

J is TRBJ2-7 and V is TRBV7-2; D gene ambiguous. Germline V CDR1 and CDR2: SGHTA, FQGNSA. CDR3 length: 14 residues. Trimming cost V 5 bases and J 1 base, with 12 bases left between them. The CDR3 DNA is TGTGCCAGCAGCACCGCAGGCATTTCCTACGAGCAGTACTTC. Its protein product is CASSTAGISYEQYF.

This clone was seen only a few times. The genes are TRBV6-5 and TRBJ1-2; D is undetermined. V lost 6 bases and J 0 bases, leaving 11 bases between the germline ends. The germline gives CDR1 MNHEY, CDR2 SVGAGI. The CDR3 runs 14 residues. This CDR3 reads CASSRGPPNYGYTF. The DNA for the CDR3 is TGTGCCAGCAGCCGCGGCCCCCCTAACTATGGCTACACCTTC.

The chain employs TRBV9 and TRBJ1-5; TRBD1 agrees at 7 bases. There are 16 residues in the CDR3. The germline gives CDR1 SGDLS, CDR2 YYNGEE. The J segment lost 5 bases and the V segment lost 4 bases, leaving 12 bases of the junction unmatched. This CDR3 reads CASSPRGAGTDQPQHF. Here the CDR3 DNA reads TGTGCCAGCAGCCCTCGAGGGGCCGGGACAGATCAGCCCCAGCATTTT.

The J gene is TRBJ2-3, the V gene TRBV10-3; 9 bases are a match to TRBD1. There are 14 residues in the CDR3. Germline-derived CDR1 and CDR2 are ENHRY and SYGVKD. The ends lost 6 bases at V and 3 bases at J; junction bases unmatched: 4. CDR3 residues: CAISGTGLTDTQYF. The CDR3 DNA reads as TGTGCCATCAGCGGGACAGGGTTGACAGATACGCAGTATTTT.

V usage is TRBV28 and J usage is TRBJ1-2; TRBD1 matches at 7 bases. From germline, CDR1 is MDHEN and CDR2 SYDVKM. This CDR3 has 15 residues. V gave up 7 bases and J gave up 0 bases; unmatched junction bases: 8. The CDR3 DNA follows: TGTGCCAGCATGGATCGGGGGACAGCTAACTATGGCTACACCTTC. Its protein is CASMDRGTANYGYTF.

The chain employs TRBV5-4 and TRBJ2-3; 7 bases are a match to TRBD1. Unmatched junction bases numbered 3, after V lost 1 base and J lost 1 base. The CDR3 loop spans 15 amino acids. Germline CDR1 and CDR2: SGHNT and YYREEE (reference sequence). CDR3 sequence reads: CASSLPGTGTDTQYF. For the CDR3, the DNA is TGTGCCAGCAGCTTGCCCGGGACAGGCACAGATACGCAGTATTTT.

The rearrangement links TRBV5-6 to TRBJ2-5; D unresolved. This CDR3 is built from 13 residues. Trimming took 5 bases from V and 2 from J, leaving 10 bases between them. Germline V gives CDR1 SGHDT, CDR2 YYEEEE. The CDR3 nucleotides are TGTGCCAGCAGATTTGAACAGCAAGAGACCCAGTACTTC. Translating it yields CASRFEQQETQYF.